The 9 T cell receptor beta chains in this list originate from one sample, sequenced in a study of blood T cell repertoires in COVID-19. Clones were read by immunoSEQ multiplex PCR, and TCRdb kept only the in-frame ones, dropping some. Of about 200,000 clones in the sample, 80% to 85% were seen once. Sequencing was done on a sample of peripheral blood. Receptor source: a man aged 40-49 years with acute or convalescent COVID-19.

This clone was seen once. The chain couples TRBV27 to TRBJ2-1; D is ambiguous. CDR3 length: 13 residues. Between the trimmed V and J ends, which lost 3 bases and 3 bases, there was a span of 6 bases. Germline V gene lookup returns CDR1 MNHEY and CDR2 SMNVEV (reference sequence). This CDR3 is CASSLGSYNEQFF. The DNA for the CDR3 is TGTGCCAGCAGTTTGGGCAGCTACAATGAGCAGTTCTTC.

The gene calls are TRBV2 and TRBJ2-7; 11 positions match TRBD1. V was clipped by 6 bases and J by 5 bases; unmatched bases: 9. Germline CDR1 is SNHLY and CDR2 is FYNNEI. There are 15 residues in the CDR3. CDR3 DNA: TGTGCCAGCAGACCCGGGACAGGGGGTTTGAACGAGCAGTACTTC. It specifies CASRPGTGGLNEQYF. Drawing the rest from reference TRBV2 and TRBJ2-7, the complete variable domain is EPEVTQTPSHQVTQMGQEVILRCVPISNHLYFYWYRQILGQKVEFLVSFYNNEISEKSEIFDDQFSVERPDGSNFTLKIRSTKLEDSAMYFCASRPGTGGLNEQYFGPGTRLTVT.

The CDR3 loop reads CASSLGREEYTGELFF. Written as DNA, the CDR3 is TGTGCCAGCAGCTTAGGTCGGGAGGAATATACCGGGGAGCTGTTTTTT. The rearrangement joins TRBV7-9 to TRBJ2-2; 7 nucleotides match TRBD2. Germline values: CDR1 SEHNR, CDR2 FQNEAQ (reference sequence). J was trimmed by 5 bases and V by 1 base; bases with no gene match: 7. The CDR3 has 16 residues.

The genes are TRBV2 and TRBJ1-6; 8 bases are a match to TRBD1. With V trimmed by 9 bases and J by 6 bases, 13 bases remained unmatched. CDR3 length equals 16 residues. Germline CDR1 is SNHLY and CDR2 is FYNNEI. CDR3 sequence: CARSRIGTGFNSPLHF. DNA of the CDR3: TGTGCCAGGAGCCGAATCGGGACAGGCTTTAATTCACCCCTCCACTTT. Full variable domain (remainder filled in from reference TRBV2 and TRBJ1-6): EPEVTQTPSHQVTQMGQEVILRCVPISNHLYFYWYRQILGQKVEFLVSFYNNEISEKSEIFDDQFSVERPDGSNFTLKIRSTKLEDSAMYFCARSRIGTGFNSPLHFGNGTRLTVT.

The chain links TRBV12-3 or TRBV12-4 to TRBJ1-2, with D perhaps matching TRBD1 (5 bases). The CDR3 is 12 amino acids. Trimming took off 4 bases at V and 6 bases at J, with 9 bases between the two ends. The chain's CDR3 is CASSYSGDGYTF. The CDR3 DNA reads TGTGCCAGCAGTTATTCGGGGGATGGCTACACCTTC.

The rearrangement links TRBV5-1 to TRBJ1-1; TRBD1 is a possible D gene (5 bases). The CDR3 consists of 14 residues. Trimming left V 1 base short and J 1 base short, with 8 bases between. Germline CDR1 and CDR2: SGHRS and YFSETQ. CDR3 in DNA: TGCGCCAGCAGCTTGACAGGTGAGAACACTGAAGCTTTCTTT. As protein: CASSLTGENTEAFF.

This chain connects TRBV7-2 to TRBJ1-2; D is ambiguous. Germline CDR1 and CDR2: SGHTA and FQGNSA. This CDR3 has 15 residues. The V end lost 5 bases, the J end lost 8 bases, and 21 bases lay between the germline ends. The CDR3 coding sequence is TGTGCCAGCAGCCCCGTCGCGCAGGTCCCCCTAGGCTACACCTTC. This translates into CASSPVAQVPLGYTF.

This clone was seen repeatedly, ten times or more. The rearrangement links TRBV4-2 to TRBJ2-7, with 8 bases identical to TRBD2. Germline-derived CDR1 and CDR2 are LGHNA and YNFKEQ. V shed 6 bases, J shed 7 bases, and the junction held 11 bases outside the gene matches. The CDR3 loop spans 14 amino acids. CDR3 sequence: CASSPPREEGEQYF. The DNA for the CDR3 is TGTGCCAGCAGTCCCCCGCGGGAGGAAGGGGAGCAGTACTTC.

This chain uses TRBV10-3 with TRBJ1-4; 7 bases map to TRBD1. The junction had 4 bases not matched to a gene; V was cut back by 3 bases and J by 6 bases. The CDR3 covers 14 residues. Germline-derived CDR1 and CDR2 are ENHRY and SYGVKD. CDR3 sequence reads: CAISEGTEDEKLFF. The CDR3 nucleotides are TGTGCCATCAGTGAAGGGACAGAAGATGAAAAACTGTTTTTT.